Following are 25 T cell receptor beta chains from one sample sequenced in a study of blood T cell repertoires in COVID-19. Using immunoSEQ multiplex PCR, the repertoire was profiled, and TCRdb retains in-frame clones only, with some absent. The sample lists a few hundred thousand clones, 70% to 90% seen once, with approximately 6% in the top ten. Sample: PBMCs or T cells enriched from blood (not recorded which). All receptors derive from a woman under 40 who had recovered from COVID-19.

The chain carries TRBV7-9 and TRBJ1-4; D may be TRBD1 (5 bases). V was cut by 5 bases and J by 7 bases, with 14 bases left in between. Per germline, CDR1 SEHNR and CDR2 FQNEAQ (reference sequence). There are 14 residues in the CDR3. The CDR3 DNA reads as TGTGCCAGCAGCCTGGGCAGGGAAGTTGAAAAACTGTTTTTT. It is translated as CASSLGREVEKLFF.

The chain couples TRBV4-1 to TRBJ2-1; 9 bases map to TRBD2. The V segment lost 5 bases and the J segment 5 bases; nucleotides outside the gene matches: 7. The CDR3 has 15 residues. Germline assignment: CDR1 MGHRA and CDR2 YSYEKL. The DNA for the CDR3 is TGCGCCAGCAGCTCCCTAGCGGGGATCCACAATGAGCAGTTCTTC. Translated, it gives CASSSLAGIHNEQFF.

V gene TRBV18 combines with J gene TRBJ2-7; D is unresolved. Per germline, CDR1 KGHSH and CDR2 LQKENI. The CDR3 loop spans 15 amino acids. V lost 2 bases, J lost 5 bases, and 16 bases lay in between. The CDR3 sequence: CASSPNSILRNEQYF. The CDR3 DNA sequence: TGTGCCAGCTCACCAAATTCGATTTTGAGAAACGAGCAGTACTTC.

The chain recombines TRBV4-1 with TRBJ1-2, with D possibly TRBD1 on 6 matching bases. V shed 2 bases and J shed 6 bases, with 13 bases lying between them. The CDR3 is made up of 14 amino acids. Germline lookup yields CDR1 MGHRA and CDR2 YSYEKL. Here the CDR3 DNA reads TGCGCCAGCAGCCAACCGGGACAAAAAGATGGCTACACCTTC. Protein: CASSQPGQKDGYTF.

The chain has TRBV15 and TRBJ2-1; 7 bases are a match to TRBD2. V was pared by 3 bases and J by 0 bases, with 5 bases of the junction left unmatched. The germline gives CDR1 LNHNV, CDR2 YYDKDF (reference sequence). CDR3 length equals 16 residues. The CDR3 sequence is CATSRAGDPSYNEQFF. In DNA form, the CDR3 reads TGTGCCACCAGCAGGGCGGGGGACCCCTCCTACAATGAGCAGTTCTTC. The whole variable domain, filled in from reference TRBV15 and TRBJ2-1, reads DAMVIQNPRYQVTQFGKPVTLSCSQTLNHNVMYWYQQKSSQAPKLLFHYYDKDFNNEADTPDNFQSRRPNTSFCFLDIRSPGLGDTAMYLCATSRAGDPSYNEQFFGPGTRLTVL.

The sample holds a few counts of this clone. The V call is TRBV7-9, the J call TRBJ1-1; 7 bases align to TRBD1. V shed 1 base, J shed 2 bases, and the junction held 1 base outside the gene matches. The CDR3 has 14 amino acids. Germline assignment: CDR1 SEHNR and CDR2 FQNEAQ (reference sequence). CDR3 nucleotides: TGTGCCAGCAGCTTAGACAGGGGAAACACTGAAGCTTTCTTT. Its translation is CASSLDRGNTEAFF. Looking up the rest from reference TRBV7-9 and TRBJ1-1 gives the full variable domain: DTGVSQNPRHKITKRGQNVTFRCDPISEHNRLYWYRQTLGQGPEFLTYFQNEAQLEKSRLLSDRFSAERPKGSFSTLEIQRTEQGDSAMYLCASSLDRGNTEAFFGQGTRLTVV.

CDR3 DNA sequence: TGTGCCAGCAGACGACAGGGGCTGGAGACCCAGTACTTC. Translated, it gives CASRRQGLETQYF. The chain combines TRBV6-5 with TRBJ2-5, with TRBD1 identical over 8 bases. The V gene end was trimmed by 6 bases and the J gene end by 5 bases; junction bases not matched to a gene: 5. Per germline, CDR1 MNHEY and CDR2 SVGAGI. CDR3 length equals 13 residues.

In its sample, this clone was seen once. The genes are TRBV18 and TRBJ1-6; 7 bases map to TRBD1. The CDR3 has 15 residues. The V gene's germline CDR1 is KGHSH and CDR2 LQKENI. The ends lost 3 bases at V and 9 bases at J; junction bases unmatched: 8. The CDR3, as DNA: TGTGCCAGCTCACCCGGAAAGGGGGCAATTTCACCCCTCCACTTT. It yields the protein CASSPGKGAISPLHF.

The chain links TRBV7-9 to TRBJ1-6; no clear D gene. CDR3 length equals 13 residues. Germline V gene lookup returns CDR1 SEHNR and CDR2 FQNEAQ (reference sequence). The V and J ends lost 5 bases and 7 bases respectively, with 9 bases between them. CDR3 in amino acids: CASSQTSNSPLHF. The CDR3 nucleotides are TGTGCCAGCAGCCAGACATCAAATTCACCCCTCCACTTT. The whole variable domain, filled in from reference TRBV7-9 and TRBJ1-6, reads DTGVSQNPRHKITKRGQNVTFRCDPISEHNRLYWYRQTLGQGPEFLTYFQNEAQLEKSRLLSDRFSAERPKGSFSTLEIQRTEQGDSAMYLCASSQTSNSPLHFGNGTRLTVT.

The chain couples TRBV4-3 to TRBJ2-1; D unresolved. V lost 2 bases to trimming and J lost 0 bases, with 11 bases between them. Germline V lookup: CDR1 LGHNA, CDR2 YSLEER. The CDR3 has 16 residues. Written as DNA, the CDR3 is TGCGCCAGCAGCCAAATTTCTTCGGGCTCCTACAATGAGCAGTTCTTC. Protein sequence: CASSQISSGSYNEQFF.

V and J are TRBV2 and TRBJ2-1, with D possibly being TRBD2 (6 bases). Looked up from germline, CDR1 is SNHLY and CDR2 is FYNNEI. This CDR3 spans 14 amino acids. V lost 2 bases to trimming and J lost 8 bases, with 13 bases between them. CDR3 protein: CASSETGVWDEQFF. The CDR3 DNA reads as TGTGCCAGCAGTGAAACGGGGGTCTGGGATGAGCAGTTCTTC.

V is TRBV7-9 and J is TRBJ2-1; 9 nucleotides match TRBD1. Germline V gene sequence: CDR1 SEHNR, CDR2 FQNEAQ (reference sequence). The CDR3 consists of 15 residues. V shed 5 bases and J 5 bases; nucleotides not matched to a gene: 7. CDR3 sequence: CASSRFGTGNNEQFF. CDR3 DNA sequence: TGTGCCAGCAGCCGTTTTGGGACAGGGAACAATGAGCAGTTCTTC.

The chain uses TRBV14 and TRBJ1-2; D gene unclear. This CDR3 is 16 amino acids long. V was shortened by 3 bases and J by 2 bases, with 16 bases between the two germline ends. Germline assignment: CDR1 SGHDN and CDR2 FVKESK. CDR3 loop: CASSHHLLGSNYGYTF. The CDR3 bases are TGTGCCAGCAGCCACCACCTACTAGGATCAAACTATGGCTACACCTTC.

The rearrangement joins TRBV19 to TRBJ1-1; 9 bases map to TRBD1. CDR1 is LNHDA and CDR2 is SQIVND in the germline V gene (reference sequence). The trim removed 3 bases at V and 0 bases at J, leaving 5 bases unmatched. This CDR3 has 16 amino acids. The CDR3 sequence: CASSIRTGGLNTEAFF. The CDR3 DNA sequence: TGTGCCAGTAGTATTCGTACAGGGGGCCTGAACACTGAAGCTTTCTTT.

This clone is a singleton in its sample. The CDR3: CASSLQWTGVTGELFF. The CDR3 bases are TGTGCCAGCAGCTTACAATGGACAGGGGTCACCGGGGAGCTGTTTTTT. The chain carries TRBV7-8 and TRBJ2-2; TRBD1 aligns across 9 bases. This CDR3 region has 16 residues. Germline loops: CDR1 SGHVS, CDR2 FQNEAQ. The J segment lost 4 bases and the V segment lost 2 bases, leaving 5 bases of the junction unmatched.

The J gene is TRBJ2-2, the V gene TRBV10-2; 7 bases are a match to TRBD1. This CDR3 is 17 amino acids long. V trimming: 6 bases; J trimming: 4 bases; junction bases outside the gene matches: 14. Looked up from germline, CDR1 is WSHSY and CDR2 is SAAADI. This CDR3 reads CASSLIQGQGSTGELFF. Here the CDR3 DNA reads TGCGCCAGCAGCCTTATACAGGGGCAAGGGAGCACCGGGGAGCTGTTTTTT.

The CDR3 sequence is CASSTTGGYEQYF. The CDR3 region has the DNA TGTGCCAGCAGCACAACGGGGGGGTACGAGCAGTACTTC. V gene TRBV7-9 combines with J gene TRBJ2-7; 8 bases agree with TRBD2. The CDR3 spans 13 residues. Unmatched junction bases numbered 4, after V lost 5 bases and J lost 4 bases. Germline assignment: CDR1 SEHNR and CDR2 FQNEAQ (reference sequence). Supplemented by reference TRBV7-9 and TRBJ2-7, the full variable domain reads DTGVSQNPRHKITKRGQNVTFRCDPISEHNRLYWYRQTLGQGPEFLTYFQNEAQLEKSRLLSDRFSAERPKGSFSTLEIQRTEQGDSAMYLCASSTTGGYEQYFGPGTRLTVT.

CDR3 loop: CASTHGQSAHNQPQHF. DNA for the CDR3: TGCGCCAGCACCCACGGACAGTCTGCTCACAATCAGCCCCAGCATTTT. V is TRBV5-1 and J is TRBJ1-5; possible D gene TRBD1, 6 bases. Trimming pared 6 bases from V and 3 bases from J, leaving 19 bases between. The CDR3 sequence is 16 residues long. Per germline, CDR1 SGHRS and CDR2 YFSETQ. Variable domain in full (rest from reference TRBV5-1 and TRBJ1-5): KAGVTQTPRYLIKTRGQQVTLSCSPISGHRSVSWYQQTPGQGLQFLFEYFSETQRNKGNFPGRFSGRQFSNSRSEMNVSTLELGDSALYLCASTHGQSAHNQPQHFGDGTRLSIL.

This rearrangement joins TRBV20-1 to TRBJ2-3; D perhaps matches TRBD2 (7 bases). Deletions cut 3 bases from V and 4 bases from J, with 14 bases between. Per germline, CDR1 DFQATT and CDR2 SNEGSKA (reference sequence). CDR3 size: 14 residues. The CDR3 DNA reads as TGCAGTGCTAGTTTTGAGGGGGGGTCAGATACGCAGTATTTT. It specifies CSASFEGGSDTQYF.

This chain uses TRBV15 with TRBJ1-2; 7 bases align to TRBD1. The CDR3 covers 14 residues. CDR1 is LNHNV, CDR2 YYDKDF, per germline (reference sequence). The V and J ends lost 2 bases and 4 bases, in that order; junction bases with no gene match: 4. CDR3 DNA sequence: TGTGCCACCAGCAGACAGGGGGGATTCTATGGCTACACCTTC. It yields the protein CATSRQGGFYGYTF.

V gene TRBV10-3 combines with J gene TRBJ1-2; D uncertain. Germline V lookup: CDR1 ENHRY, CDR2 SYGVKD. The CDR3 spans 12 residues. The V end lost 3 bases, the J end lost 1 base, and 3 bases lay between the germline ends. The CDR3 here is CAISDINYGYTF. DNA for the CDR3: TGTGCCATCAGTGATATTAACTATGGCTACACCTTC.

The chain couples TRBV2 to TRBJ1-1, with 11 nucleotides matching TRBD1. The CDR3 covers 12 residues. Germline trimming cut 9 bases from V and 3 bases from J; bases unmatched to any gene: 0. CDR1 and CDR2 (germline): SNHLY, FYNNEI. The CDR3 DNA sequence: TGTGCCAGGGGACAGGGGGACACTGAAGCTTTCTTT. The encoded protein is CARGQGDTEAFF.

To note about this clone: The sample carries other DNA sequences with the same CDR3. The V and J genes are TRBV3-1 (or the pseudogene TRBV3-2) and TRBJ2-7; 14 nucleotides align to TRBD2. With V trimmed by 4 bases and J by 6 bases, 5 bases remained unmatched. Germline V gene sequence: CDR1 LGHDT, CDR2 YNNKEL (reference sequence). This CDR3 comprises 15 residues. The CDR3 reads CASSLGLAGGSEQYF. In nucleotides, the CDR3 is TGTGCCAGCAGCCTTGGACTAGCGGGGGGATCCGAGCAGTACTTC.

The table lists this clone with a count of one. The chain links TRBV29-1 to TRBJ1-1; 7 nucleotides agree with TRBD1. Germline V gene lookup returns CDR1 SQVTM and CDR2 ANQGSEA. The CDR3 has 13 residues. V shed 6 bases, J shed 2 bases, and the junction held 6 bases outside the gene matches. The CDR3 DNA sequence: TGCAGCGTCATGACAGGGCAAAACACTGAAGCTTTCTTT. The encoded protein is CSVMTGQNTEAFF.

This chain joins TRBV19 and TRBJ1-1, with a tentative D call TRBD1 (5 bases). CDR1 is LNHDA, CDR2 SQIVND, per germline (reference sequence). The CDR3 covers 15 residues. Trimming removed 1 base at V and 1 base at J, with 10 bases between. The CDR3 loop is CASSIAGRGNTEAFF. The CDR3 DNA is TGTGCCAGTAGTATAGCGGGGAGGGGGAACACTGAAGCTTTCTTT.